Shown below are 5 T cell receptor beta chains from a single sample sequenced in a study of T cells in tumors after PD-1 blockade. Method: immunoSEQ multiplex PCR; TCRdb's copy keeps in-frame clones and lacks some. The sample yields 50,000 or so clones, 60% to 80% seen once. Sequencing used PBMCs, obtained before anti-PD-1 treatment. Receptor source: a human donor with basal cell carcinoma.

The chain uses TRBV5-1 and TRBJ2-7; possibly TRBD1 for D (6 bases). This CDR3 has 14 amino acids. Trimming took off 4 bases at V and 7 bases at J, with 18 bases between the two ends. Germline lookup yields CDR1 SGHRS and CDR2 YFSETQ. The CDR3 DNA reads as TGCGCCAGCAGCCCCCGGGACACTATTTGGGAGCAGTACTTC. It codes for CASSPRDTIWEQYF.

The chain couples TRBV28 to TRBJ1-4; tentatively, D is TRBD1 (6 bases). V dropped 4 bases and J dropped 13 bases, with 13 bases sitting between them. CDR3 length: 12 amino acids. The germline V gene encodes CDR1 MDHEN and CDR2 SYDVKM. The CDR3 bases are TGTGCCAGCAGTTCATACACAGGGCCACTGTTTTTT. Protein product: CASSSYTGPLFF.

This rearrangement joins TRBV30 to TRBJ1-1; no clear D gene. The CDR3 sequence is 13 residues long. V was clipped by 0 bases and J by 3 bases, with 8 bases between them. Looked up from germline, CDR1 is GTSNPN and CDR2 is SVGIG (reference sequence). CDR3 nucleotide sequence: TGTGCCTGGAGTGTCGGGTGGGACACTGAAGCTTTCTTT. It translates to CAWSVGWDTEAFF. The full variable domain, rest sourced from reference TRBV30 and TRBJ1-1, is SQTIHQWPATLVQPVGSPLSLECTVEGTSNPNLYWYRQAAGRGLQLLFYSVGIGQISSEVPQNLSASRPQDRQFILSSKKLLLSDSGFYLCAWSVGWDTEAFFGQGTRLTVV.

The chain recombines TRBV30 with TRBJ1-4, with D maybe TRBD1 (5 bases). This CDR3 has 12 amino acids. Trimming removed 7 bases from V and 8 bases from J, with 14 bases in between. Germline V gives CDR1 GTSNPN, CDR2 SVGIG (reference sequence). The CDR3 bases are TGTGCCTTAGGGGAATTTGAGGAAAAACTGTTTTTT. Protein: CALGEFEEKLFF.

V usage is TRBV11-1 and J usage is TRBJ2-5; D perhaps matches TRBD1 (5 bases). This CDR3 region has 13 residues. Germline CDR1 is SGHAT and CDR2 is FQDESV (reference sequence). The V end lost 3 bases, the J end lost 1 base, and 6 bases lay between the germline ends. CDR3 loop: CASSLGPQETQYF. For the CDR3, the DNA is TGTGCCAGCAGCTTGGGGCCCCAAGAGACCCAGTACTTC.